This T cell receptor beta chain originates from a study of blood T cell repertoires in COVID-19. About the research overall: Acute and convalescent COVID-19 samples came from the United States, Italy and Spain. In each case, the material was cDNA or gDNA derived from T cells, B-cell-depleted T cells, or PBMCs.

Data came from immunoSEQ multiplex PCR; TCRdb stores just in-frame clones and leaves some out. Among approximately 93,000 clones, roughly 70% were seen once, and the ten largest hold approximately 15%. This CDR3 is built from 14 residues. V was clipped by 0 bases and J by 6 bases, with 8 bases between them. Germline V gene lookup returns CDR1 LGHNA and CDR2 YSLEER. The source material was peripheral blood. The TCR originated in a woman aged 80 or over with acute or convalescent COVID-19. The V call is TRBV4-3, the J call TRBJ2-2; unclear D gene. This CDR3 reads CASSQDPSAGELFF. The CDR3 DNA sequence: TGCGCCAGCAGCCAAGATCCCAGCGCCGGGGAGCTGTTTTTT.